Reported below is one T cell receptor (delta chain). This clone occurred a few times. Its specific antigen is unknown. There are no base qualities to consult, and no much larger clone falls within one base. Pregnant women receiving prenatal care in Kampala, Uganda, were recruited, and the infants of these women were enrolled, with documentation of maternal HIV status required. Families received weekly visits, and collection of infant clinical information, oral swabs and peripheral blood began at 6 weeks of age and continued every 4 months after that. Blood was drawn into heparin tubes, and PBMC were isolated via Ficoll-Paque density gradient centrifugation and then cryopreserved. This sample stems from a study of delta chains in infants with herpesvirus infections (dated by TCRdb to the early 2020s). Turning to the overall study: The study prospectively followed a Ugandan infant birth cohort from birth to characterize gammadelta T cell responses to primary cytomegalovirus (CMV) infection. In infants who were infected with CMV after birth, the study searched for a public fetal Vdelta1/Vgamma8 gammadelta TCR clonotype. gammadelta TCRs were sequenced from PBMC obtained from roughly 20 CMV-infected infants (one congenitally infected) and seven to nine CMV-uninfected infants for whom sufficient sample was available. Blood samples from the infants were grouped into approximate ages of 1.5, 4, 8 and 12 months. Previously published Belgian fetal and cord blood gammadelta TCR data were included only for comparison and were not generated in this cohort. Study-level results and caveats: Of some 19 CMV-infected infants, several carried the public Vdelta1 clonotype: the congenitally infected infant plus three who were infected postnatally before 120 days of age. The public clonotype was found only at the first time point after infection and was absent in uninfected infants and in those infected after 120 days. Limitations noted by the authors included a small sample size and a lack of race- or environment-matched controls, because nearly all Ugandans acquire CMV before adulthood. The frequency of the public clonotype among Vdelta1 cells appeared to be inversely correlated with age at infection and fell quickly, apparently not lasting beyond around two months. In CMV-uninfected infants, the public clonotype might still be present but below the detection limit.

The method was RT-PCR. PBMC RNA was reverse transcribed with SuperScript II using gamma-chain- and delta-chain-specific primers to generate TCR cDNA. The cDNA was purified with AMPure XP beads, then amplified and indexed with Illumina adapters using the Nextera XT Index Kit. An Illumina MiSeq with a V2 300-cycle kit was used to sequence the gammadelta TCR libraries. The paper's data handling went like this. Using MiXCR v2.1.12, CDR3 sequences were assembled, and reads were mapped onto D, J and V genes obtained from GenBank. Repertoire analyses of the CDR3 clonotypes were performed with VDJtools v1.2.1. TCRdb reprocessed the public reads with the caller CATT; rows with the same DNA were merged afterwards. TCRdb, rather than the study authors, made the V and J calls. This sample holds approximately 1,600 delta-chain clones; 28% were observed only once. Roughly a tenth of the sample comes from the top ten.

V and J lose 6 bases and 0 bases, and a span of 11 bases separates them. The germline V gene yields TSWWSYY for CDR1 and QGS for CDR2. Measured from the cysteine to the phenylalanine, the CDR3 is 14 residues long. The retained sequence is limited to the CDR3, 42 bases, with the frame set at the first base. The TCR comes from a human donor who was a Ugandan infant, either HIV-exposed or HIV-unexposed (not recorded which). Source: peripheral blood, taken at time point 3 of longitudinal follow-up. In this chain, TRDV1 is recombined with TRDJ1, with no reliable assignment of the D segment. The CDR3 reads as follows: CALGCTINTDKLIF. The base sequence is TGTGCTCTTGGATGTACAATTAACACCGATAAACTCATCTTT.